The next 32 T cell receptor beta chains were all read from a single sample in a study of blood T cells in healthy people across ages. A second PCR, run for roughly 6 to 11 cycles, used a sample-barcoded 5' primer plus a J-beta primer mix. TCRdb re-called the 5' RACE reads through MiXCR, storing one row per CDR3 protein. This sample has hundreds of thousands of distinct CDR3 sequences, with 20% to 25% found just once. These data were also filed under a second study, of T cells of mothers and their children.

Sample: blood. Receptors were obtained from a boy aged 10-17 years in good health.

The chain uses TRBV27 and TRBJ1-2; D might be TRBD1 (5 bases). The CDR3 is made up of 15 amino acids. The germline V gene has CDR1 MNHEY and CDR2 SMNVEV (reference sequence). The V gene lost 0 bases and the J gene lost 2 bases, with 10 bases spanning the gap. The CDR3 nucleotides are TGTGCCAGCAGTTTATCGGGGCTGGGAAACTATGGCTACACCTTC. Translated, it gives CASSLSGLGNYGYTF.

This clonotype was seen only a few times. The chain has TRBV29-1 and TRBJ1-2, with TRBD1 identical over 8 bases. Germline CDR1 and CDR2: SQVTM and ANQGSEA. J gave up 8 bases and V 2 bases, and 7 bases lay outside the gene matches. The length of the CDR3 is 13 residues. The CDR3 DNA reads TGCAGCGTTGAAAACAGGGGGGTTGACGGCTACACCTTC. Translating gives CSVENRGVDGYTF.

This clonotype was observed a handful of times. The chain couples TRBV9 to TRBJ2-1; D remains unclear. The CDR3 is 13 residues long. V was trimmed by 5 bases and J by 7 bases, leaving 13 bases between them. The V gene's germline CDR1 is SGDLS and CDR2 YYNGEE. CDR3 nucleotide sequence: TGTGCCAGCAGTCCCCCCACACGGAATGAGCAGTTCTTC. It encodes CASSPPTRNEQFF.

This clonotype was observed at least ten times. The genes are TRBV7-8 and TRBJ2-3; weak D call: TRBD2 (7 bases). The V end lost 7 bases, the J end lost 8 bases, and 19 bases lay between the germline ends. CDR3 length equals 14 residues. CDR1 is SGHVS and CDR2 is FQNEAQ in the germline V gene. CDR3 sequence: CASIARGGAGTQYF. The CDR3 region has the DNA TGTGCCAGCATAGCGAGGGGGGGGGCCGGTACGCAGTATTTT.

The chain has TRBV27 and TRBJ1-4, with no clear D. V lost 5 bases to trimming and J lost 0 bases, with 10 bases between them. The CDR3 spans 15 residues. Germline V CDR1 and CDR2: MNHEY, SMNVEV (reference sequence). CDR3 amino acids: CASSPYFPTNEKLFF. CDR3 nucleotide sequence: TGTGCCAGCAGTCCTTACTTCCCAACTAATGAAAAACTGTTTTTT. The entire variable domain, with the rest obtained from reference TRBV27 and TRBJ1-4, is as follows: EAQVTQNPRYLITVTGKKLTVTCSQNMNHEYMSWYRQDPGLGLRQIYYSMNVEVTDKGDVPEGYKVSRKEKRNFPLILESPSPNQTSLYFCASSPYFPTNEKLFFGSGTQLSVL.

This sequence joins TRBV5-1 and TRBJ1-2, with D perhaps TRBD1 (5 bases). Germline-derived CDR1 and CDR2 are SGHRS and YFSETQ. This CDR3 spans 12 amino acids. Trimming left V 5 bases short and J 5 bases short, with 10 bases between. The CDR3 sequence is CASRDMEYGYTF. The CDR3 nucleotides read TGCGCCAGCAGGGACATGGAATATGGCTACACCTTC.

This chain uses TRBV7-2 with TRBJ2-1; 7 nucleotides align to TRBD2. Germline V CDR1 and CDR2: SGHTA, FQGNSA. This CDR3 is 15 amino acids long. J gave up 0 bases and V 3 bases, and 2 bases lay outside the gene matches. The CDR3 sequence: CASSLGLTSYNEQFF. The CDR3 DNA reads as TGTGCCAGCAGCTTGGGACTAACCTCCTACAATGAGCAGTTCTTC.

This clonotype has a handful of counts. J is TRBJ2-5 and V is TRBV7-9; unclear D gene. TRBJ2-7 explains the end of the DNA better; the J call may be wrong. The CDR3 runs to 12 residues. Germline CDR1 and CDR2: SEHNR and FQNEAQ (reference sequence). For the CDR3, the DNA is TGTGCCAGCAGCTTAGATGACTCCGAGCAGTACTTC. As protein: CASSLDDSEQYF.

The V call is TRBV4-2, the J call TRBJ2-5; D is unresolved. CDR3 size: 14 residues. Germline lookup yields CDR1 LGHNA and CDR2 YNFKEQ. The V and J ends lost 4 bases and 2 bases respectively, with 11 bases between them. The CDR3 coding sequence is TGTGCCAGCAGCCCCAAGGGTCCGCAAGAGACCCAGTACTTC. It specifies CASSPKGPQETQYF.

The chain joins TRBV12-3 or TRBV12-4 to TRBJ2-5, with 13 bases aligning to TRBD2. This CDR3 is built from 18 residues. With 5 bases clipped from V and 0 bases from J, the junction kept 9 bases outside the gene matches. CDR3 DNA: TGTGCCAGCAGTCCGCCGGGACTAGCGGGGAGGTACCAAGAGACCCAGTACTTC. This translates into CASSPPGLAGRYQETQYF.

This clonotype was observed a few times. V and J are TRBV29-1 and TRBJ2-1, with TRBD2 identical over 7 bases. From germline, CDR1 is SQVTM and CDR2 ANQGSEA. The ends lost 6 bases at V and 8 bases at J; junction bases unmatched: 13. This CDR3 is built from 14 residues. CDR3 nucleotides: TGCAGCGTCCCGGGGGACTATCAATCCGATGAGCAGTTCTTC. Its protein is CSVPGDYQSDEQFF.

This clonotype occurred many times. The V and J genes are TRBV7-2 and TRBJ2-1; D is unresolved. This CDR3 contains 14 residues. V lost 2 bases, J lost 6 bases, and 11 bases lay in between. The germline CDR1 and CDR2 sequences are SGHTA and FQGNSA. Written as DNA, the CDR3 is TGTGCCAGCAGCTTAATACCCCCCTTCAATGAGCAGTTCTTC. This gives the protein CASSLIPPFNEQFF.

This clonotype turned up a few times. The chain uses TRBV10-2 and TRBJ2-1; 11 bases map to TRBD2. The CDR3 is 15 residues long. The germline gives CDR1 WSHSY, CDR2 SAAADI. The V and J ends lost 8 bases and 9 bases, in that order; junction bases with no gene match: 12. CDR3 bases: TGCGCCAGCGGGCTAGCGGGGGGCCCTTGGGGTGAGCAGTTCTTC. It is translated as CASGLAGGPWGEQFF.

V is TRBV29-1 and J is TRBJ2-5, with 9 bases that match TRBD1. V shed 4 bases, J shed 4 bases, and the junction held 13 bases outside the gene matches. The CDR3 spans 16 residues. Germline values: CDR1 SQVTM, CDR2 ANQGSEA. The CDR3 DNA follows: TGCAGCGTTGTTGCACCGAAAACAGGGGGCGGAGAGACCCAGTACTTC. This translates into CSVVAPKTGGGETQYF.

This clonotype appeared many times. The J gene is TRBJ2-1, the V gene TRBV29-1; D gene uncertain. The V end was cut by 7 bases, the J end by 1 base, with 14 bases between. The CDR3 has 14 residues. Germline V gene sequence: CDR1 SQVTM, CDR2 ANQGSEA. The CDR3 spells CSAPGETSYNEQFF. In nucleotides, the CDR3 is TGCAGCGCCCCTGGAGAAACTTCCTACAATGAGCAGTTCTTC.

This clonotype was seen more than once but under ten times. The rearrangement uses TRBV7-9 and TRBJ1-4, with 7 bases fitting TRBD1. The CDR3 length is 16 residues. Unmatched junction bases numbered 14, after V lost 5 bases and J lost 8 bases. The germline V gene encodes CDR1 SEHNR and CDR2 FQNEAQ (reference sequence). The CDR3 loop is CASSGGGAGGSEKLFF. In DNA form, the CDR3 reads TGTGCCAGCAGCGGCGGGGGCGCAGGGGGGAGCGAAAAACTGTTTTTT.

This clonotype appeared a single time. The V call is TRBV7-2, the J call TRBJ2-4, with 10 bases aligning to TRBD2. In germline, CDR1 is SGHTA, CDR2 FQGNSA. Losses at the gene ends were 3 bases for V and 4 bases for J; bases not matched to a gene: 3. The CDR3 has 15 amino acids. The CDR3 region is CASSFVLAGKNIQYF. The DNA for the CDR3 is TGTGCCAGCAGCTTCGTACTAGCGGGGAAAAACATTCAGTACTTC.

V usage is TRBV4-3 and J usage is TRBJ1-5, with 10 nucleotides matching TRBD1. Germline V CDR1 and CDR2: LGHNA, YSLEER. The CDR3 extends over 16 amino acids. J was trimmed by 7 bases and V by 0 bases; bases with no gene match: 6. The CDR3: CASSQDPGQGKQPQHF. CDR3 coding DNA: TGCGCCAGCAGCCAAGATCCGGGACAGGGGAAGCAGCCCCAGCATTTT.

This clonotype was counted only a few times. The V and J genes are TRBV4-2 and TRBJ2-5; 11 nucleotides match TRBD2. There are 18 residues in the CDR3. Germline CDR1 is LGHNA and CDR2 is YNFKEQ. The trim removed 1 base at V and 5 bases at J, leaving 12 bases unmatched. The CDR3 protein is CASSQGGTSGLGRETQYF. The CDR3 DNA sequence: TGTGCCAGCAGCCAAGGTGGGACTAGCGGCCTAGGTCGGGAGACCCAGTACTTC.

This clonotype appeared a few times. The chain recombines TRBV19 with TRBJ2-3, with 7 bases lining up with TRBD2. V was pared by 1 base and J by 4 bases, with 2 bases of the junction left unmatched. The CDR3 loop spans 14 amino acids. In germline, CDR1 is LNHDA, CDR2 SQIVND (reference sequence). The CDR3 DNA is TGTGCCAGTAGTATAGTTGCGGGGGCAGATACGCAGTATTTT. Its protein is CASSIVAGADTQYF.

The chain carries TRBV4-2 and TRBJ2-5, with 13 nucleotides matching TRBD2. The CDR3 is made up of 17 amino acids. Germline V CDR1 and CDR2: LGHNA, YNFKEQ. V lost 3 bases and J lost 0; bases outside the gene matches: 4. CDR3 sequence (DNA): TGTGCCAGCAGCCATCTCGGGACTAGCGGGGACCAAGAGACCCAGTACTTC. This translates into CASSHLGTSGDQETQYF.

This clonotype was counted ten times or more. This chain's CDR3 is CASIQRLASGGNEQFF. The CDR3 DNA reads TGTGCCAGCATCCAAAGGCTGGCTAGCGGGGGGAATGAGCAGTTCTTC. The V gene is TRBV6-2 or TRBV6-3, the J gene TRBJ2-1; 11 bases align to TRBD2. The V segment lost 7 bases and the J segment 7 bases; nucleotides outside the gene matches: 12. Germline values: CDR1 MNHEY, CDR2 SVGEGT. CDR3 length: 16 residues.

The V gene is TRBV6-6, the J gene TRBJ2-5; D might be TRBD1 (6 bases). V lost 9 bases to trimming and J lost 2 bases, with 16 bases between them. The germline V gene has CDR1 MNHNY and CDR2 SVGAGI (reference sequence). CDR3 length: 14 amino acids. The CDR3 region has the DNA TGTGCCAGTAATAACTTGGACAGACAAGAGACCCAGTACTTC. Amino acids: CASNNLDRQETQYF.

The chain has TRBV18 and TRBJ2-6; TRBD1 might be the D (6 bases). The CDR3 covers 16 residues. The germline V gene encodes CDR1 KGHSH and CDR2 LQKENI. With 2 bases removed from V and 2 bases from J, the gap between germline ends came to 10 bases. The CDR3 DNA follows: TGTGCCAGCTCACCATCAGGGGCGGCTGGGGCCAACGTCCTGACTTTC. Translation: CASSPSGAAGANVLTF.

The chain links TRBV4-2 to TRBJ2-6, with 7 positions matching TRBD1. V was clipped by 3 bases and J by 4 bases; unmatched bases: 6. Germline loops: CDR1 LGHNA, CDR2 YNFKEQ. The CDR3 covers 16 residues. The CDR3 is CASSQETGTGANVLTF. CDR3 DNA sequence: TGTGCCAGCAGCCAGGAGACAGGGACCGGGGCCAACGTCCTGACTTTC.

This clonotype was picked up a small number of times. CDR3 nucleotides: TGTGCCACAGCGAACCAAGAGACCCAGTACTTC. Translated: CATANQETQYF. V and J are TRBV24-1 and TRBJ2-5; D remains ambiguous. V was shortened by 10 bases and J by 0 bases, with 5 bases between the two germline ends. The CDR3 runs to 11 residues. Germline CDR1 and CDR2: KGHDR and SFDVKD.

A few counts support this clonotype. The chain is built from TRBV20-1 and TRBJ2-5; 12 bases map to TRBD2. Germline lookup yields CDR1 DFQATT and CDR2 SNEGSKA (reference sequence). V shed 6 bases and J 2 bases; nucleotides not matched to a gene: 16. The CDR3 length is 18 residues. The chain's CDR3 is CSASWGASGGAYQETQYF. CDR3 coding DNA: TGCAGTGCCTCCTGGGGGGCTAGCGGGGGGGCCTATCAAGAGACCCAGTACTTC.

The gene calls are TRBV4-1 and TRBJ2-3; TRBD2 might be the D (6 bases). V lost 4 bases and J lost 4, with 21 bases in between. Germline CDR1 is MGHRA and CDR2 is YSYEKL. This CDR3 has 17 amino acids. The CDR3 nucleotides read TGCGCCAGCAGCCCCACGACTGGTGGGAGGACTGCAGATACGCAGTATTTT. Its translation: CASSPTTGGRTADTQYF.

The rearrangement joins TRBV6-5 to TRBJ2-5, with D maybe TRBD2 (6 bases). Germline assignment: CDR1 MNHEY and CDR2 SVGAGI. The CDR3 loop spans 12 amino acids. The V end lost 10 bases, the J end lost 1 base, and 10 bases lay between the germline ends. CDR3 amino acids: CATMGGQETQYF. The CDR3 DNA is TGTGCCACAATGGGGGGCCAAGAGACCCAGTACTTC.

The genes are TRBV10-3 and TRBJ2-2; D possibly corresponds to TRBD1 (5 bases). V shed 7 bases and J shed 0 bases, with 12 bases lying between them. The germline gives CDR1 ENHRY, CDR2 SYGVKD. The CDR3 contains 15 residues. The CDR3 region is CAIKSTVTNTGELFF. CDR3 DNA sequence: TGTGCCATCAAATCGACAGTCACGAACACCGGGGAGCTGTTTTTT.

CDR3 region: CASSRRTGKNEKLFF. Here the CDR3 DNA reads TGTGCCAGCAGCCGACGGACGGGAAAGAATGAAAAACTGTTTTTT. The chain couples TRBV3-1 to TRBJ1-4; D not resolved. Trimming shortened V by 4 bases and J by 5 bases, and 14 bases separated the two germline ends. CDR1 is LGHDT and CDR2 is YNNKEL in the germline V gene (reference sequence). The CDR3 extends over 15 amino acids.

The genes are TRBV5-1 and TRBJ2-2; 11 bases map to TRBD2. Looked up from germline, CDR1 is SGHRS and CDR2 is YFSETQ. This CDR3 region has 18 residues. V was clipped by 4 bases and J by 6 bases; unmatched bases: 14. CDR3 region: CASSPEGASGRRAGELFF. In nucleotides, the CDR3 is TGCGCCAGCAGCCCCGAAGGGGCTAGCGGGAGGCGAGCCGGGGAGCTGTTTTTT.